This T cell receptor beta chain was sequenced in a study of neurological immune-mediated disorders (dated by TCRdb to the late 2010s). Study-wide context: Peripheral blood TCR-beta repertoires from HTLV-I-associated myelopathy (HAM/TSP) patients, multiple sclerosis patients and healthy controls were compared by UMI-based sequencing. Longitudinal samples, technical triplicates and paired sorted CD4+ and CD8+ T-cell subsets, alongside PBMC samples, were included among the 106 TCR-beta libraries. The cohort included about 66 subjects: about 15 with HAM/TSP, about 34 with multiple sclerosis, and around 20 healthy controls.

This clonotype is categorized as medium-sized (0.01 to 0.1%). This clone's antigen is unknown. There are no base qualities to consult, and no much larger clone falls within one base. Broader findings and caveats from the paper: TCR clonal expansion was highest in HAM/TSP patients and lowest in MS patients, with MS patients falling below even healthy controls. No identical CDR3 amino acid sequences were shared among expanded clones across subjects, suggesting private TCR-beta repertoires in all groups.

cDNA was synthesized by template-switch 5'RACE using a primer with a 10-nucleotide random unique molecular identifier that tagged each TCR transcript. Every sequencing run covered 15-18 subjects and yielded more than 170 million TCR-beta sequences. The RNeasy kit was used for extraction of total RNA. The KAPA Real-time Library Amplification kit was used to amplify TCR-beta VDJ regions with primers targeting the TCR constant region and the 5'RACE anchor. A first PCR added sample indexes and Illumina adaptors, after which a second PCR increased the library yield. The roughly 650 bp TCR product was size-selected on a 2% E-gel SizeSelection system after Ampure bead purification. Before pooling, library quality was assessed on a Bioanalyzer, concentration was determined with Qubit, and library quantification was performed with the Kapa Library Quantification kit. An Illumina HiSeq 2500 sequenced the libraries paired-end 2 x 150 bp. To increase sequence diversity, about 23-30% phiX was spiked into each library pool. The paper's data handling went like this. Quality-filtered reads were processed with the UMI-based MiGEC pipeline, and over 80% of raw TCR sequences were removed by the MiGEC pipeline during error correction. IMGT germline references were used for aligning VDJ genes, and each clonotype was defined as a unique CDR3 amino acid sequence together with its V-J genes. Clonal expansion, Shannon diversity and CDR3 relatedness (CalcPairwiseDistances, ClusterSamples) were evaluated with VDJtools, and phylogenetic trees were built with CLCbio workbench. Clones with at least 8 unique UMIs were defined as expanded, with this threshold being based on coefficient-of-variation modelling across technical triplicates. Through fastp at Q25 and MiXCR, TCRdb rebuilt clones from the public reads, retaining in-frame beta chains. Merged by CDR3 protein, the rows form single entries marked with the most common genes and DNA. TCRdb, rather than the study authors, made the V and J calls. This sample holds about 40,000 distinct CDR3 sequences; about 15% were observed only once. The ten largest make up about 3.6% of the sample.

TCR libraries for sorted subsets were made from 750,000 to 1,000,000 sorted CD4+ or CD8+ T cells. Peripheral blood was subjected to Ficoll-Hypaque density gradient centrifugation to isolate PBMCs, which were then cryopreserved in liquid nitrogen. The study also sequenced paired sorted CD4+ and CD8+ subsets from healthy controls, HAM/TSP patients and MS patients. The V and J ends are trimmed by 6 bases and 0 bases, leaving 6 bases between them. The germline V gene encodes CDR1 DFQATT and CDR2 SNEGSKA (reference sequence). Inclusive of the bounding cysteine and phenylalanine, the CDR3 is 11 residues long. The sequence is cut down to CDR3 DNA, 33 bases in frame from base 1.

The specimen was CD4+ T cells from blood. The rearranged segments are TRBV20-1 and TRBJ2-7; the D gene is unclear. This TCR came from a woman aged 55-70 years with HTLV-1-associated myelopathy (HAM/TSP). The CDR3 is CSALSSYEQYF. The DNA sequence follows: TGCAGTGCGCTGAGCTCCTACGAGCAGTACTTC.